This T cell receptor beta chain originates from a study of cytomegalovirus exposure and HLA in healthy donors. The study, taken as a whole, reports: The majority of CMV-associated TCR beta chains were reported as apparently HLA-restricted in a later analysis. Among TCR beta chains, those listed as cytomegalovirus-associated numbered over 150.

PCR primers comprised 60 Vbeta and 13 Jbeta primers. The authors' processing: As a later analysis found, there were tens of millions of unique TCR beta chains, of which some 10 million were shared. Measured with immunoSEQ multiplex PCR; TCRdb has only the in-frame clones, and not every one. V, J and clone size are taken as reported in that table, and D and trimming were inferred from the DNA itself. The profile shows approximately 150,000 clones, about four fifths of them singletons. Per the germline V gene, CDR1 is SGHNT and CDR2 is YYREEE (reference sequence). Trimming shortened V by 0 bases and J by 3 bases, and 8 bases separated the two germline ends. This CDR3 comprises 14 residues. A remark on this clone: The antigen remains undetermined.

The V gene is TRBV5-4, the J gene TRBJ2-3, with D possibly matching TRBD2 (5 bases). The source is a woman in her fifties or sixties in good health and CMV-seronegative. The sequencing input was PBMCs. CDR3 sequence (DNA): TGTGCCAGCAGCTTGGTCGGGAAGACAGATACGCAGTATTTT. Its translation is CASSLVGKTDTQYF. The full variable domain, its missing parts supplied by reference TRBV5-4 and TRBJ2-3, is ETGVTQSPTHLIKTRGQQVTLRCSSQSGHNTVSWYQQALGQGPQFIFQYYREEENGRGNFPPRFSGLQFPNYSSELNVNALELDDSALYLCASSLVGKTDTQYFGPGTRLTVL.